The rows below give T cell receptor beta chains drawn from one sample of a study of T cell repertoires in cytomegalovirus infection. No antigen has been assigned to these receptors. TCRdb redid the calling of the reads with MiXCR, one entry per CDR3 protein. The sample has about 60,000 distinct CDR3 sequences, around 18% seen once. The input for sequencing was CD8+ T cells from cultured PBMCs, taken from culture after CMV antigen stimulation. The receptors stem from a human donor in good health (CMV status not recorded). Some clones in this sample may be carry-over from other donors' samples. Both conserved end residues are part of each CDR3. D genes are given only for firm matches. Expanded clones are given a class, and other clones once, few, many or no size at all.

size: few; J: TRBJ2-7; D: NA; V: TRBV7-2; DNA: TGTGCCAGCAGCTTTGGCCCTCCTCGATCCTACGAGCAGTACTTC; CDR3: CASSFGPPRSYEQYF
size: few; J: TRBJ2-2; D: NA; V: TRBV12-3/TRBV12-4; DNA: TGTGCCAGCAGAACCACAGTAAACACCGGGGAGCTGTTTTTT; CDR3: CASRTTVNTGELFF
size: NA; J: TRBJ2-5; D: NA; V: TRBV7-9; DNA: TGTGCCAGCAGCTTACTACAGGGCTGGCAAGAGACCCAGTACTTC; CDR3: CASSLLQGWQETQYF
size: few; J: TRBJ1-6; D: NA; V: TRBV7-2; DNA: TGTGCCAGCAGCCCGGGACATAGTGATTCACCCCTCCACTTT; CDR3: CASSPGHSDSPLHF
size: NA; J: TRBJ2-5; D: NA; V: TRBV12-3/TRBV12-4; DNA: TGTGCCAGCAGTTTAGTGCCCGTGGAGACCCAGTACTTC; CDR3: CASSLVPVETQYF
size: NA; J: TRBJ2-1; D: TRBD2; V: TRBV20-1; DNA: TGCAGTGCGACGACTAGCGGGCACAATGAGCAGTTCTTC; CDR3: CSATTSGHNEQFF
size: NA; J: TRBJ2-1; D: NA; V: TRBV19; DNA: TGTGCCAGTAGTATTCACAGATACAATGAGCAGTTCTTC; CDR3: CASSIHRYNEQFF
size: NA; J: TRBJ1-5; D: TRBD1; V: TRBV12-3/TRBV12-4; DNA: TGTGCCAGCCGGGGACAGGAGAATCAGCCCCAGCATTTT; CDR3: CASRGQENQPQHF
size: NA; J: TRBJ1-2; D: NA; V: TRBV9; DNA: TGTGCCAGCAGCGTAGGGAAAAGTATCTCCCTTGACTATGGCTACACCTTC; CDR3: CASSVGKSISLDYGYTF
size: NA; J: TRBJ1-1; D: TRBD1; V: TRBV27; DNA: TGTGCCAGCAGTTTAAGCAGGGGGGCTGAAGCTTTCTTT; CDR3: CASSLSRGAEAFF
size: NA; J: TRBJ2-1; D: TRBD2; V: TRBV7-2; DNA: TGTGCCAGCAGCTCTAAGTTGTCCGGGAGGGGGTACAATGAGCAGTTCTTC; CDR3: CASSSKLSGRGYNEQFF
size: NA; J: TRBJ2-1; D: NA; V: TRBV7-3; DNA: TGTGCCAGCAGCTCCAACGGTTTGTGGGGGGACTACAATGAGCAGTTCTTC; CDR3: CASSSNGLWGDYNEQFF
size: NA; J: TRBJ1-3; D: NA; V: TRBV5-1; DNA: TGCGCCAGCAGCTTGGATAGCCGCCTGATCTCTGGAAACACCATATATTTT; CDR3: CASSLDSRLISGNTIYF
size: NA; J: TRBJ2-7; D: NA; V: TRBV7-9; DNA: TGTGCCAGCAGCTTCGTAGGGAGCGCCTACGAGCAGTACTTC; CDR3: CASSFVGSAYEQYF
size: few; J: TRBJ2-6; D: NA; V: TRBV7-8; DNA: TGTGCCAGCAGCCCCCCCCCGGGCTCTGGGGCCAACGTCCTGACTTTC; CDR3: CASSPPPGSGANVLTF
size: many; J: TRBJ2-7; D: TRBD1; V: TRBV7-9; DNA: TGTGCCAGCACAGGGGGCGTCGGCTACGAGCAGTACTTC; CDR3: CASTGGVGYEQYF
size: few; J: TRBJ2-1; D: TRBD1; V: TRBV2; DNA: TGTGCCAGCAGTGAATGGGTAGAGGGGGCAAACAATGAGCAGTTCTTC; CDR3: CASSEWVEGANNEQFF
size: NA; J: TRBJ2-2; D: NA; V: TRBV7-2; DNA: TGTGCCAGCAGCTTATATTCGTACACCGGGGAGCTGTTTTTT; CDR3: CASSLYSYTGELFF
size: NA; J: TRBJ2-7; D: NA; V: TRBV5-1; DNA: TGCGCCAGCAGTTGGGGACTCTCCTACGAGCAGTACTTC; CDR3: CASSWGLSYEQYF
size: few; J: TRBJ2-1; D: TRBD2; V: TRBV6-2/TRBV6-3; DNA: TGTGCCAGCAGTTCTAGCGGGGGTTCCTACAATGAGCAGTTCTTC; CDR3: CASSSSGGSYNEQFF
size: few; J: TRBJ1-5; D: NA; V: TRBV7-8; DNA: TGTGCCAGCAGCTTAGGAACACCAGCTAGCAATCAGCCCCAGCATTTT; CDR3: CASSLGTPASNQPQHF
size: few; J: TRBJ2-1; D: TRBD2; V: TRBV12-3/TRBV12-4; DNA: TGTGCCAGCAGTCCCGAGGCTAGCGGGCCCCTATTCAATTCGTTCTTC; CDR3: CASSPEASGPLFNSFF
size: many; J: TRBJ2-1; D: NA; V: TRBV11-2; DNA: TGTGCCACCAGAGACAGCTCCTACAATGAGCAGTTCTTC; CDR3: CATRDSSYNEQFF